Listed below are T cell receptor beta chains from one sample, sequenced in a study of OX40 agonist ivuxolimab in advanced cancers. TCRdb keeps only in-frame clones here, not all; method: immunoSEQ multiplex PCR. This sample has about 12,000 clones, with around 80% found just once. This material consisted of CD4+ or CD8+ T cells sorted from blood, taken in a trial of the OX40 agonist ivuxolimab. The source is an adult with an advanced solid tumor such as melanoma, head and neck, liver or kidney cancer. Both conserved end residues are part of each CDR3. A D gene is named only where the DNA matches it firmly.

V gene: TRBV9
D gene: .
J gene: TRBJ2-6
CDR3 protein: CASSLLTGANVLTF

V gene: TRBV6-5
D gene: TRBD2
J gene: TRBJ2-2
CDR3 protein: CASSYRTSGSGGELFF

V gene: TRBV9
D gene: TRBD1
J gene: TRBJ2-1
CDR3 protein: CASNSGQPNNEQFF

V gene: TRBV7-6
D gene: .
J gene: TRBJ2-1
CDR3 protein: CASSLAHLSYNEQFF

V gene: TRBV2
D gene: TRBD1
J gene: TRBJ1-2
CDR3 protein: CASRGQPNYGYTF

V gene: TRBV29-1
D gene: TRBD1
J gene: TRBJ2-7
CDR3 protein: CSVRSGGDYEQYF

V gene: TRBV7-9
D gene: TRBD1
J gene: TRBJ2-5
CDR3 protein: CASSLRQGSQETQYF

V gene: TRBV7-6
D gene: .
J gene: TRBJ2-7
CDR3 protein: CASSLAGSYEQYF

V gene: TRBV7-9
D gene: .
J gene: TRBJ2-1
CDR3 protein: CASSHEGRMDNEQFF

V gene: TRBV9
D gene: .
J gene: TRBJ2-7
CDR3 protein: CASATGTSSYEQYF

V gene: TRBV15
D gene: TRBD2
J gene: TRBJ2-1
CDR3 protein: CATSRTLAGEYNEQFF

V gene: TRBV7-8
D gene: .
J gene: TRBJ2-1
CDR3 protein: CASSGSGTHSYNEQFF

V gene: TRBV7-8
D gene: .
J gene: TRBJ1-5
CDR3 protein: CASSLEQGINQPQHF

V gene: TRBV2
D gene: .
J gene: TRBJ1-2
CDR3 protein: CASSRDIDMGAFGYTF

V gene: TRBV4-1
D gene: .
J gene: TRBJ2-5
CDR3 protein: CASSQDPGQTQYF

V gene: TRBV4-3
D gene: TRBD2
J gene: TRBJ2-7
CDR3 protein: CASSPGGGRTPSYEQYF

V gene: TRBV19
D gene: TRBD2
J gene: TRBJ2-1
CDR3 protein: CATPGTSGSSYNEQFF

V gene: TRBV6-5
D gene: .
J gene: TRBJ2-7
CDR3 protein: CASSYDSTYEQYF

V gene: TRBV28
D gene: .
J gene: TRBJ2-1
CDR3 protein: CASSLLGWDEQFF

V gene: TRBV11-2
D gene: .
J gene: TRBJ2-7
CDR3 protein: CASSLVTGDYEQYF

V gene: TRBV11-1
D gene: .
J gene: TRBJ1-2
CDR3 protein: CASSSGTPNDYTF

V gene: TRBV6-5
D gene: .
J gene: TRBJ2-7
CDR3 protein: CASSYSAGEQYF

V gene: TRBV28
D gene: .
J gene: TRBJ2-3
CDR3 protein: CASSSADTQYF

V gene: TRBV5-4
D gene: .
J gene: TRBJ1-2
CDR3 protein: CASSLDIEQLTSDGYTF